The clone carrying this TCR beta chain was counted a few times. Antigen unknown. Peripheral blood genomic DNA, not sorted cells or RNA, was the template. The data are from a study of T cell repertoires in aging, cancer and after chemotherapy. Study overall: Clear clonal overlap appeared across healthy donor samples taken over several months to years.

TRB rearrangements spanning V, D and J were amplified using mixed TRB-A/B primers. TCRdb reanalysed the multiplex PCR reads using MiXCR and keeps one entry per CDR3 protein. Among about 10,000 distinct CDR3 sequences listed, around 38% were seen once. The study's findings and limits: In each cancer cohort, median generation probability increased across chemotherapy, suggesting thymic output rebounded. Compared with age-matched healthy donors, untreated hematological or solid cancer patients showed higher blood TCR clonality.

V was cut by 1 base and J by 2 bases, with 9 bases left in between. The CDR3 is 14 amino acids. The germline gives CDR1 LNHDA, CDR2 SQIVND (reference sequence). Sequencing was carried out using blood. The TCR originated in a human donor in good health. This chain uses TRBV19 with TRBJ2-7; D remains ambiguous. CDR3 region: CASSIGSGPYEQYF. The DNA of the CDR3 is TGTGCCAGTAGTATAGGTTCCGGTCCCTACGAGCAGTACTTC.